These 22 T cell receptor beta chains were all obtained from the same sample, sequenced in a study of cytomegalovirus exposure and HLA in healthy donors. Both 60 Vbeta primers and 13 Jbeta primers went into the PCR. Here immunoSEQ multiplex PCR was the method, and the copy in TCRdb shows in-frame clones only, minus some. Here the sample spans around 120,000 clones, 70% to 80% being singletons. Specimen: PBMCs. The receptors come from a woman aged 45-65 years in good health and CMV-seropositive.

The table lists this clone with a count of one. This chain connects TRBV27 to TRBJ1-6, with TRBD1 matching 10 bases. J gave up 6 bases and V 4 bases, and 0 bases lay outside the gene matches. CDR3 size: 14 residues. CDR1 MNHEY and CDR2 SMNVEV come from the germline V gene (reference sequence). The CDR3 is CASSWTGGNSPLHF. CDR3 in DNA: TGTGCCAGCAGTTGGACAGGGGGTAATTCACCCCTCCACTTT.

The chain uses TRBV5-1 and TRBJ2-3; 8 bases agree with TRBD2. The CDR3 runs 17 residues. Trimming removed 0 bases from V and 3 bases from J; junction bases left unmatched: 9. Germline V lookup: CDR1 SGHRS, CDR2 YFSETQ. CDR3 sequence reads: CASSLGTLAGGTDTQYF. CDR3 nucleotides: TGCGCCAGCAGCTTGGGTACCCTAGCGGGTGGGACAGATACGCAGTATTTT.

The chain is built from TRBV2 and TRBJ1-3; D gene ambiguous. The CDR3 has 13 residues. Germline V lookup: CDR1 SNHLY, CDR2 FYNNEI. Trimming cost V 3 bases and J 0 bases, with 3 bases left between them. The CDR3 DNA reads TGTGCCAGCAGTGACCACTCTGGAAACACCATATATTTT. Translating gives CASSDHSGNTIYF.

This clone was seen only a few times. This chain uses TRBV4-2 with TRBJ1-4, with D maybe TRBD1 (5 bases). V was pared by 4 bases and J by 8 bases, with 14 bases between. Germline V gives CDR1 LGHNA, CDR2 YNFKEQ. The CDR3 contains 14 residues. CDR3: CASSRSGGREKLFF. In DNA, the CDR3 is TGTGCCAGCAGCCGGTCGGGGGGGAGGGAAAAACTGTTTTTT.

The chain links TRBV7-3 to TRBJ2-1, with TRBD2 matching over 8 bases. After removal of 5 bases from V and 3 bases from J, the junction contained 6 bases not matched to a gene. The CDR3 is 15 residues long. Germline-derived CDR1 and CDR2 are SGHTA and FQGTGA. CDR3 sequence reads: CASSVTSGYYNEQFF. In nucleotides, the CDR3 is TGTGCCAGCAGCGTCACTAGCGGATACTACAATGAGCAGTTCTTC.

This chain joins TRBV29-1 and TRBJ2-7; possibly TRBD2 for D (6 bases). The CDR3 is 13 amino acids. In germline, CDR1 is SQVTM, CDR2 ANQGSEA. Trimming took off 5 bases at V and 4 bases at J, with 15 bases between the two ends. This CDR3 reads CSVPREGTYEQYF. CDR3 DNA sequence: TGCAGCGTTCCCAGGGAAGGGACTTACGAGCAGTACTTC.

Concerning this clone itself: Other DNA sequences in the sample encode the same CDR3. The chain couples TRBV20-1 to TRBJ1-2; D may be TRBD1 (5 bases). The CDR3 length is 11 residues. V lost 1 base, J lost 5 bases, and 5 bases lay in between. The germline V gene encodes CDR1 DFQATT and CDR2 SNEGSKA (reference sequence). The CDR3 region is CSARAGYGYTF. The DNA of the CDR3 is TGCAGTGCTAGAGCAGGGTATGGCTACACCTTC.

This clone was observed a few times. The V and J genes are TRBV5-5 and TRBJ2-7; a possible D gene is TRBD2 (6 bases). This CDR3 is built from 14 residues. The V and J ends lost 4 bases and 3 bases respectively, with 14 bases between them. From germline, CDR1 is SGHKS and CDR2 YYEKEE (reference sequence). The DNA for the CDR3 is TGTGCCAGCAGCGAGGGCCCGGGACTCTACGAGCAGTACTTC. Encoded protein: CASSEGPGLYEQYF.

The chain uses TRBV5-4 and TRBJ1-2; possibly TRBD1 for D (6 bases). This CDR3 is 14 amino acids long. Per the germline V gene, CDR1 is SGHNT and CDR2 is YYREEE (reference sequence). The V end was cut by 4 bases, the J end by 3 bases, with 13 bases between. CDR3 DNA sequence: TGTGCCAGCAGCGCACAGGGAGGGGACTATGGCTACACCTTC. Encoded protein: CASSAQGGDYGYTF.

The rearrangement uses TRBV2 and TRBJ2-7, with D possibly being TRBD2 (5 bases). The CDR3 is made up of 14 amino acids. CDR1 and CDR2 from the germline V gene are SNHLY and FYNNEI. Deletions cut 8 bases from V and 0 bases from J, with 14 bases between. In nucleotides, the CDR3 is TGTGCCAGCCGGAACACAAGCGGCTCCTACGAGCAGTACTTC. It specifies CASRNTSGSYEQYF.

The CDR3 nucleotides read TGTGCCAGCAGTTACTCGAGAGCGGGGGTTGCGCAGTACTTC. It encodes CASSYSRAGVAQYF. The V call is TRBV6-5, the J call TRBJ2-5; 8 bases line up with TRBD2. CDR3 length: 14 amino acids. V trimming: 0 bases; J trimming: 11 bases; junction bases outside the gene matches: 8. From germline, CDR1 is MNHEY and CDR2 SVGAGI.

The gene calls are TRBV10-3 and TRBJ2-2; 9 bases fit TRBD2. Per germline, CDR1 ENHRY and CDR2 SYGVKD. The CDR3 loop spans 18 amino acids. V lost 8 bases to trimming and J lost 3 bases; unmatched junction nucleotides: 16. The DNA for the CDR3 is TGTGCCATCCACCCCCAAGCGGGAGGCCTAGCTTACACCGGGGAGCTGTTTTTT. This encodes CAIHPQAGGLAYTGELFF.

The J gene is TRBJ2-6, the V gene TRBV5-4; a weak D match, TRBD1 (6 bases). Trimming removed 1 base at V and 4 bases at J, with 12 bases between. The germline V gene encodes CDR1 SGHNT and CDR2 YYREEE (reference sequence). This CDR3 has 16 residues. CDR3 nucleotide sequence: TGTGCCAGCAGCTTGCCAGGGGCAACGGGGGCCAACGTCCTGACTTTC. Translation gives CASSLPGATGANVLTF.

The CDR3 DNA sequence: TGTGCCAGCAGCAGGGGACTAGCGGGAGGTGCCCACGAGCAGTACTTC. This encodes CASSRGLAGGAHEQYF. The rearrangement links TRBV21-1 to TRBJ2-7; TRBD2 is the table's D call and was not checked against the DNA. TRBV21-1 is a listed pseudogene. The CDR3 length is 16 residues.

The chain has TRBV19 and TRBJ2-3; 11 nucleotides agree with TRBD2. Germline V lookup: CDR1 LNHDA, CDR2 SQIVND (reference sequence). CDR3 size: 18 residues. J gave up 0 bases and V 3 bases, and 8 bases lay outside the gene matches. The CDR3 reads CASSMRLAGFVSTDTQYF. The CDR3 region has the DNA TGTGCCAGTAGTATGAGACTAGCGGGATTCGTTAGCACAGATACGCAGTATTTT.

This clone was seen just once. This chain uses TRBV6-1 with TRBJ1-4; 10 bases are shared with TRBD1. The germline V gene encodes CDR1 MNHNS and CDR2 SASEGT. V trimming: 3 bases; J trimming: 8 bases; junction bases outside the gene matches: 6. This CDR3 is 15 amino acids long. The CDR3 reads CASSDLGQGREKLFF. In DNA, the CDR3 is TGTGCCAGCAGTGACCTGGGACAGGGGCGCGAAAAACTGTTTTTT.

This chain joins TRBV7-8 and TRBJ2-7, with 8 bases matching TRBD2. Germline V CDR1 and CDR2: SGHVS, FQNEAQ. The junction had 8 bases not matched to a gene; V was cut back by 3 bases and J by 4 bases. The CDR3 has 15 amino acids. CDR3 residues: CASSFGGGMGYEQYF. CDR3 DNA sequence: TGTGCCAGCAGCTTCGGGGGGGGGATGGGGTACGAGCAGTACTTC.

The chain links TRBV9 to TRBJ2-1, with 8 bases aligning to TRBD1. V trimming: 2 bases; J trimming: 7 bases; junction bases outside the gene matches: 5. This CDR3 has 14 residues. Looked up from germline, CDR1 is SGDLS and CDR2 is YYNGEE. CDR3 region: CASSVSDRGNEQFF. CDR3 nucleotides: TGTGCCAGCAGCGTCTCTGACAGGGGAAATGAGCAGTTCTTC.

The rearrangement uses TRBV9 and TRBJ1-2, with 7 bases lining up with TRBD1. The CDR3 contains 15 residues. After removal of 0 bases from V and 3 bases from J, the junction contained 5 bases not matched to a gene. In germline, CDR1 is SGDLS, CDR2 YYNGEE. This CDR3 reads CASSVVVGGDYGYTF. CDR3 bases: TGTGCCAGCAGCGTAGTGGTAGGGGGCGACTATGGCTACACCTTC. Using reference TRBV9 and TRBJ1-2 for the parts outside the CDR3, the full variable domain is DSGVTQTPKHLITATGQRVTLRCSPRSGDLSVYWYQQSLDQGLQFLIQYYNGEERAKGNILERFSAQQFPDLHSELNLSSLELGDSALYFCASSVVVGGDYGYTFGSGTRLTVV.

The genes are TRBV6-4 and TRBJ2-3; TRBD1 agrees at 8 bases. The CDR3 runs to 18 residues. In germline, CDR1 is MRHNA, CDR2 SNTAGT. Trimming took 2 bases from V and 1 from J; bases not matched to a gene: 11. CDR3 in amino acids: CASSDDPSGTGGTDTQYF. CDR3 bases: TGTGCCAGCAGTGACGATCCCTCCGGGACAGGAGGCACAGATACGCAGTATTTT.

This clone occurred once. The rearrangement joins TRBV18 to TRBJ2-3; 8 nucleotides line up with TRBD1. This CDR3 contains 13 residues. V gave up 3 bases and J gave up 5 bases; unmatched junction bases: 1. In germline, CDR1 is KGHSH, CDR2 LQKENI. CDR3 protein: CASSPTGVDTQYF. For the CDR3, the DNA is TGTGCCAGCTCACCGACAGGGGTAGATACGCAGTATTTT. Drawing the rest from reference TRBV18 and TRBJ2-3, the complete variable domain is NAGVMQNPRHLVRRRGQEARLRCSPMKGHSHVYWYRQLPEEGLKFMVYLQKENIIDESGMPKERFSAEFPKEGPSILRIQQVVRGDSAAYFCASSPTGVDTQYFGPGTRLTVL.

The V call is TRBV28, the J call TRBJ2-7; a weak D match, TRBD1 (5 bases). V lost 4 bases and J lost 3, with 10 bases in between. Germline V gene sequence: CDR1 MDHEN, CDR2 SYDVKM. This CDR3 is built from 13 residues. DNA of the CDR3: TGTGCCAGCAGTTCAGGGCCCCTCTACGAGCAGTACTTC. As protein: CASSSGPLYEQYF.